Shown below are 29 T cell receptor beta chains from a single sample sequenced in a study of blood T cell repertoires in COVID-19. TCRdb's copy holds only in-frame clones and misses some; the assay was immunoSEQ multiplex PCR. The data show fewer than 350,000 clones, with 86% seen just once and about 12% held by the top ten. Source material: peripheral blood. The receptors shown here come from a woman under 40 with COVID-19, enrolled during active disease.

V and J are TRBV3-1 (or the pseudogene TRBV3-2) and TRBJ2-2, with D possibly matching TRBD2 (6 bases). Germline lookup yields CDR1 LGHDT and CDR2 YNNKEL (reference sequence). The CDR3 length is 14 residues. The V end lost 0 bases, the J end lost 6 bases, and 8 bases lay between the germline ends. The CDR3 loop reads CASSQDGGSGELFF. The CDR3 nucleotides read TGTGCCAGCAGCCAAGATGGAGGGTCCGGGGAGCTGTTTTTT.

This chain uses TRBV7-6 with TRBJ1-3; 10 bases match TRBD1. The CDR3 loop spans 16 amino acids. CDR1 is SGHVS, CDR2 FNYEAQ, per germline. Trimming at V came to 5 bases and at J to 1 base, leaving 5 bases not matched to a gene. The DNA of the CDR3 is TGTGCCAGCAGCCCGCGACAGGGGGCATCTGGAAACACCATATATTTT. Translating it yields CASSPRQGASGNTIYF.

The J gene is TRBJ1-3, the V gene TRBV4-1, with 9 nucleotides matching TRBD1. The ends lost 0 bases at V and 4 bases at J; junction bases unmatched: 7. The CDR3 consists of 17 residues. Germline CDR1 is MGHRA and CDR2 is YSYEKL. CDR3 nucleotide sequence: TGCGCCAGCAGCCAAGAGAAAGGACAGGGGTTCGGAAACACCATATATTTT. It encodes CASSQEKGQGFGNTIYF.

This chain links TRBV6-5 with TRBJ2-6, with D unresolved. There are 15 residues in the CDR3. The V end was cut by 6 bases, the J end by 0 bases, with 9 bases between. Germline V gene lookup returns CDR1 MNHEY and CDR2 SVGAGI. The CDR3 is CASSSPRSGANVLTF. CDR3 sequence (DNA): TGTGCCAGCAGCTCCCCCCGCTCTGGGGCCAACGTCCTGACTTTC.

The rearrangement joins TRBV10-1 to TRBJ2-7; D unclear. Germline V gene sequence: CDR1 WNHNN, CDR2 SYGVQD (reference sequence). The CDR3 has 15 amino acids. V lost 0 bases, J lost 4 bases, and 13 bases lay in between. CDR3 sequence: CASSESLTRNYEQYF. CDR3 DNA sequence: TGCGCCAGCAGTGAGTCCTTGACAAGAAATTACGAGCAGTACTTC.

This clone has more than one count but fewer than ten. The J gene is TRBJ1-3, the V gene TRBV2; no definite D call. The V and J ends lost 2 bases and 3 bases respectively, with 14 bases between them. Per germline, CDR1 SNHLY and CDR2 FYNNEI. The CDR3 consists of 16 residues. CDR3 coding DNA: TGTGCCAGCAGTGAAAGGTCCGAGGGCAGTGGAAACACCATATATTTT. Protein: CASSERSEGSGNTIYF.

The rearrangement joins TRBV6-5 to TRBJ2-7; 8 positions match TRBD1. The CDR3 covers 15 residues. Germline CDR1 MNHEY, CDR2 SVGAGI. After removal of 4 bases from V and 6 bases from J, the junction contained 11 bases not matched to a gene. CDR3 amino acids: CASSLEDRVGLEQYF. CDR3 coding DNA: TGTGCCAGCAGTTTAGAGGACAGGGTGGGTCTCGAGCAGTACTTC.

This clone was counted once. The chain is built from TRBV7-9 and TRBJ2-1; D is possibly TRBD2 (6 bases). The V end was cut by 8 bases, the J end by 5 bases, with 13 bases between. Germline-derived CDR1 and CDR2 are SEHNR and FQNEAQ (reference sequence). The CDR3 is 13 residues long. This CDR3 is CASGGIRNNEQFF. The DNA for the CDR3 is TGTGCCAGCGGGGGGATACGTAACAATGAGCAGTTCTTC. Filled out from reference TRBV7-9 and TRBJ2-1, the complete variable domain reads DTGVSQNPRHKITKRGQNVTFRCDPISEHNRLYWYRQTLGQGPEFLTYFQNEAQLEKSRLLSDRFSAERPKGSFSTLEIQRTEQGDSAMYLCASGGIRNNEQFFGPGTRLTVL.

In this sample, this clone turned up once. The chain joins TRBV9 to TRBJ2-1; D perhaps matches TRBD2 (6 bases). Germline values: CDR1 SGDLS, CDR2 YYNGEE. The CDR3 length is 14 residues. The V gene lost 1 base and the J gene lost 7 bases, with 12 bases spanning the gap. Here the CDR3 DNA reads TGTGCCAGCAGCGTAAACCTAGCGTGGAATGAGCAGTTCTTC. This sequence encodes CASSVNLAWNEQFF. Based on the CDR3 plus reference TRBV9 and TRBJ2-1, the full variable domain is DSGVTQTPKHLITATGQRVTLRCSPRSGDLSVYWYQQSLDQGLQFLIQYYNGEERAKGNILERFSAQQFPDLHSELNLSSLELGDSALYFCASSVNLAWNEQFFGPGTRLTVL.

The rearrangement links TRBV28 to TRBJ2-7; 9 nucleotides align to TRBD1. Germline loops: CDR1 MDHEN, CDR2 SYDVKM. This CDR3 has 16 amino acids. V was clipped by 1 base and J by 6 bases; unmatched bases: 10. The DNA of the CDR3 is TGTGCCAGCAGTTTATATTACGGGACAGGGCTTCGCGAGCAGTACTTC. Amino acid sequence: CASSLYYGTGLREQYF.

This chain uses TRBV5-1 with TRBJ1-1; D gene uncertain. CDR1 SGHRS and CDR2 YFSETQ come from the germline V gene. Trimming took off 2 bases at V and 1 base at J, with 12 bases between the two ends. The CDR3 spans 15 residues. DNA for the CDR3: TGCGCCAGCAGCTTTGGAGGGTTGGGGAACACTGAAGCTTTCTTT. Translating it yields CASSFGGLGNTEAFF. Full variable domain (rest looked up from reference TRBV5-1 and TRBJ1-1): KAGVTQTPRYLIKTRGQQVTLSCSPISGHRSVSWYQQTPGQGLQFLFEYFSETQRNKGNFPGRFSGRQFSNSRSEMNVSTLELGDSALYLCASSFGGLGNTEAFFGQGTRLTVV.

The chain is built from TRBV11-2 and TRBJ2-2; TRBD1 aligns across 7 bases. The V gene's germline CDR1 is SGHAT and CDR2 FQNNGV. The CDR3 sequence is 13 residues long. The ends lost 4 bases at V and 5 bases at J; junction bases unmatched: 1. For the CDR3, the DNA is TGTGCCAGCAGCTCACAGGGGACCGGGGAGCTGTTTTTT. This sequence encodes CASSSQGTGELFF.

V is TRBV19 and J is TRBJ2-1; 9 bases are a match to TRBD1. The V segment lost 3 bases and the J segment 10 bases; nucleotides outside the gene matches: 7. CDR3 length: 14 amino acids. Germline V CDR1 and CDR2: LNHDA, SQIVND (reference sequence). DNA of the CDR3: TGTGCCAGTAGTATCCTGGGACAGGGTGGGGAGCAGTTCTTC. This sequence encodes CASSILGQGGEQFF.

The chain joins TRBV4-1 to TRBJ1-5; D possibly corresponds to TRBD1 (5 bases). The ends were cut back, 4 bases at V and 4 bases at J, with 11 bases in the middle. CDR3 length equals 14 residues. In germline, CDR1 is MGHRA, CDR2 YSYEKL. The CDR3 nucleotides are TGCGCCAGCAGCCGTTGGGGGGTTAATCAGCCCCAGCATTTT. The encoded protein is CASSRWGVNQPQHF.

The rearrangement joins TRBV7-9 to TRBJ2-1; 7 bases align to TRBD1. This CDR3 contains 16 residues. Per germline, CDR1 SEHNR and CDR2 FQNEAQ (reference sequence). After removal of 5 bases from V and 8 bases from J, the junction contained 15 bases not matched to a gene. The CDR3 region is CASSLLQGLFVDEQFF. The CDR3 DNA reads TGTGCCAGCAGCCTACTACAGGGGTTATTTGTCGATGAGCAGTTCTTC.

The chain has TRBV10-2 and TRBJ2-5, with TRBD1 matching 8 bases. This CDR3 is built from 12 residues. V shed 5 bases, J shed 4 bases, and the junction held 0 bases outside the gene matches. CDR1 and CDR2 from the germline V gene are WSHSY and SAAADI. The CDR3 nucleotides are TGCGCCAGCAGTCAGGGGGCAGAGACCCAGTACTTC. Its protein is CASSQGAETQYF.

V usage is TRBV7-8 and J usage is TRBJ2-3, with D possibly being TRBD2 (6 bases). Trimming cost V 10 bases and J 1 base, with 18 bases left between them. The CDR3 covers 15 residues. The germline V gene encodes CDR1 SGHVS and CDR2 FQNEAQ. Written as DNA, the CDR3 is TGTGCCACCCGAAGTCGGGCGGGGCGCACAGATACGCAGTATTTT. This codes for CATRSRAGRTDTQYF.

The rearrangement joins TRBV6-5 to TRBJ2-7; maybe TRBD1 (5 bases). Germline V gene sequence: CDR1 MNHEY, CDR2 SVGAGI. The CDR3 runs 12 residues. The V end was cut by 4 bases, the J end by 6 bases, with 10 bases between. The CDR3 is CASSWGSGEQYF. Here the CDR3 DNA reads TGTGCCAGCAGTTGGGGCTCAGGCGAGCAGTACTTC.

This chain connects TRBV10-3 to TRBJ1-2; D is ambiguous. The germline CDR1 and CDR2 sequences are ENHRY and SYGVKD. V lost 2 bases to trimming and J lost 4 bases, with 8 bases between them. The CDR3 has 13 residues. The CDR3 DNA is TGTGCCATCAGTGAGGGCCTAGGCTATGGCTACACCTTC. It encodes CAISEGLGYGYTF.

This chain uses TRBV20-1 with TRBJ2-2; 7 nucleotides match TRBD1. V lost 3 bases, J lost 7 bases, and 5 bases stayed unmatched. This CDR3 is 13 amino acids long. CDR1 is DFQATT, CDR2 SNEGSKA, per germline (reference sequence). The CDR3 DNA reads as TGCAGTGCTAGTATGGACAGGAACGGGGAGCTGTTTTTT. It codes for CSASMDRNGELFF.

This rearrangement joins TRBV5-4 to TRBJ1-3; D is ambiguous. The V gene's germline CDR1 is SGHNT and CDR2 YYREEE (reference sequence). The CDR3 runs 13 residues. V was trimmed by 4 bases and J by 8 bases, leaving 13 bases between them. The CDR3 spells CASSRLGEDTIYF. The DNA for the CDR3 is TGTGCCAGCAGCCGTCTCGGGGAGGACACCATATATTTT.

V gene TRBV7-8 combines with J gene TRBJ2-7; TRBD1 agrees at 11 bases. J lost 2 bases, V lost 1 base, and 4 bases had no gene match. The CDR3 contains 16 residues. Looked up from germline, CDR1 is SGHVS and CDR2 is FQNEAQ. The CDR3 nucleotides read TGTGCCAGCAGCTTAGTCTCGGGACAGGGGGCCTACGAGCAGTACTTC. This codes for CASSLVSGQGAYEQYF. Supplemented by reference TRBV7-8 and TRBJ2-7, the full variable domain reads GAGVSQSPRYKVAKRGQDVALRCDPISGHVSLFWYQQALGQGPEFLTYFQNEAQLDKSGLPSDRFFAERPEGSVSTLKIQRTQQEDSAVYLCASSLVSGQGAYEQYFGPGTRLTVT.

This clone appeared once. The CDR3 loop is CAWSVYSSNQPQHF. As DNA, the CDR3 is TGTGCCTGGAGCGTATACAGTAGCAATCAGCCCCAGCATTTT. The chain employs TRBV30 and TRBJ1-5; no reliable D call. Between the trimmed V and J ends, which lost 3 bases and 0 bases, there was a span of 9 bases. The CDR3 runs 14 residues. Per germline, CDR1 GTSNPN and CDR2 SVGIG (reference sequence).

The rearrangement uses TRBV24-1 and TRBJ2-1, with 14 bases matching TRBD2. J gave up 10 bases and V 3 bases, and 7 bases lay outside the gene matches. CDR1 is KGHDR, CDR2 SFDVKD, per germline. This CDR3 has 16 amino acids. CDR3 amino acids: CATSDPLGTSGGEQFF. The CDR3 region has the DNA TGTGCCACCAGTGATCCCCTTGGGACTAGCGGGGGCGAGCAGTTCTTC.

The CDR3 nucleotides are TGTGCCAGCAGACCTCGGGGGAGGGTTGCCTATGGCTACACCTTC. Amino acid sequence: CASRPRGRVAYGYTF. V usage is TRBV6-5 and J usage is TRBJ1-2; the D gene is possibly TRBD1 (5 bases). Trimming stripped 6 bases from V and 4 bases from J, with 18 bases between. This CDR3 has 15 residues. Germline CDR1 is MNHEY and CDR2 is SVGAGI.

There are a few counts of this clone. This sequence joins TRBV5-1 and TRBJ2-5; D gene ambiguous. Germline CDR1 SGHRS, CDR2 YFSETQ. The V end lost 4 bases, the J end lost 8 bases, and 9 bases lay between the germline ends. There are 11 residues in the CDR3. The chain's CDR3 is CASSGRRTQYF. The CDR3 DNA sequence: TGCGCCAGCAGCGGCCGTCGAACCCAGTACTTC.

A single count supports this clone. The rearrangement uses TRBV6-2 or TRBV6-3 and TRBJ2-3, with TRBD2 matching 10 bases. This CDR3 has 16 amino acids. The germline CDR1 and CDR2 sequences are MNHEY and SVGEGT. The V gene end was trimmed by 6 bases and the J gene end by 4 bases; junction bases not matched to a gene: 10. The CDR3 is CASSPQRGGRSDTQYF. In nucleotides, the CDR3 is TGTGCCAGCAGCCCTCAGCGGGGGGGCCGGTCAGATACGCAGTATTTT.

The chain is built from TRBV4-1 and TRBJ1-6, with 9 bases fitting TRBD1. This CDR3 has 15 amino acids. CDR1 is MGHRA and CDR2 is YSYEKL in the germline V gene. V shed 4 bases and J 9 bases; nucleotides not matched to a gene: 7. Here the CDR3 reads CASSPSGTGSSPLHF. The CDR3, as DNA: TGCGCCAGCAGCCCGTCCGGGACAGGGAGTTCACCCCTCCACTTT.

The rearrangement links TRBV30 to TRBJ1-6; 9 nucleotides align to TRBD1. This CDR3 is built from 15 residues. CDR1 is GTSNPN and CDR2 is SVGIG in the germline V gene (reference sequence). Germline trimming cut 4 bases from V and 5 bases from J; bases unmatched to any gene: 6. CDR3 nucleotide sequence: TGTGCCTGGATACGGACAGGGGCGGATAATTCACCCCTCCACTTT. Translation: CAWIRTGADNSPLHF.